The 16 T cell receptor beta chains below come from one sample, sequenced in a study of neurological immune-mediated disorders. TCRdb reanalysed the 5' RACE reads using MiXCR and keeps one entry per CDR3 protein. The sample consists of about 84,000 distinct CDR3 sequences, around 4% of them appearing once. The sample's time point: longitudinal time-point 3. Source material: PBMCs. The receptors shown here come from a woman aged 60-75 years with multiple sclerosis.

This clonotype was observed at least ten times. The rearrangement joins TRBV6-5 to TRBJ1-1; D is unclear. V gave up 1 base and J gave up 1 base, with 10 bases separating them. Per the germline V gene, CDR1 is MNHEY and CDR2 is SVGAGI. This CDR3 contains 15 residues. As DNA, the CDR3 is TGTGCCAGCAGTTACTTTCCGCAGAAGAACACTGAAGCTTTCTTT. Its translation is CASSYFPQKNTEAFF.

This clonotype was picked up many times. The V call is TRBV3-1, the J call TRBJ2-1; D is perhaps TRBD1 (5 bases). The CDR3 runs to 15 residues. Germline-derived CDR1 and CDR2 are LGHDT and YNNKEL (reference sequence). V lost 2 bases, J lost 4 bases, and 12 bases lay in between. The CDR3 coding sequence is TGTGCCAGCAGCCAAAGGGGCGCGGAGTACAATGAGCAGTTCTTC. Residues: CASSQRGAEYNEQFF.

By share, this clonotype ranks as medium-sized. The chain uses TRBV14 and TRBJ2-2; no firm D call. The germline V gene has CDR1 SGHDN and CDR2 FVKESK. This CDR3 has 13 amino acids. The ends were cut back, 0 bases at V and 7 bases at J, with 6 bases in the middle. This CDR3 is CASSQDIGGELFF. In DNA form, the CDR3 reads TGTGCCAGCAGCCAAGATATCGGCGGGGAGCTGTTTTTT.

The table lists this clonotype with many counts. V usage is TRBV2 and J usage is TRBJ1-6, with 9 bases that match TRBD1. The trim removed 6 bases at V and 5 bases at J, leaving 5 bases unmatched. The germline V gene has CDR1 SNHLY and CDR2 FYNNEI. The CDR3 runs 15 residues. The CDR3 DNA reads as TGTGCCAGCAGGATACAGGGGGCGAATAATTCACCCCTCCACTTT. This translates into CASRIQGANNSPLHF.

This clonotype occurred many times. The J gene is TRBJ2-7, the V gene TRBV18; 9 bases map to TRBD1. The CDR3 runs 15 residues. V dropped 3 bases and J dropped 5; count of bases not matched to a gene: 8. CDR1 KGHSH and CDR2 LQKENI come from the germline V gene. For the CDR3, the DNA is TGTGCCAGCTCACCCCGGACAGGGGCCCTCGACGAGCAGTACTTC. Translated, it gives CASSPRTGALDEQYF. The full variable domain, in which reference TRBV18 and TRBJ2-7 provide the parts outside the CDR3, is NAGVMQNPRHLVRRRGQEARLRCSPMKGHSHVYWYRQLPEEGLKFMVYLQKENIIDESGMPKERFSAEFPKEGPSILRIQQVVRGDSAAYFCASSPRTGALDEQYFGPGTRLTVT.

This clonotype has at least ten counts. This chain links TRBV11-2 with TRBJ2-5, with D possibly matching TRBD2 (5 bases). The CDR3 extends over 12 amino acids. Trimming stripped 5 bases from V and 4 bases from J, with 8 bases between. The germline CDR1 and CDR2 sequences are SGHAT and FQNNGV. DNA of the CDR3: TGTGCCAGCAGCCCGGGAAGAGAGACCCAGTACTTC. Its translation: CASSPGRETQYF.

This clonotype was seen ten or more times. The J gene is TRBJ1-5, the V gene TRBV15; no clear D gene. Per germline, CDR1 LNHNV and CDR2 YYDKDF (reference sequence). The CDR3 loop spans 17 amino acids. The V end was cut by 3 bases, the J end by 0 bases, with 15 bases between. DNA of the CDR3: TGTGCCACCAGCAGGGCACTCTCCCTATATAGCAATCAGCCCCAGCATTTT. It is translated as CATSRALSLYSNQPQHF.

This clonotype showed up many times. The V and J genes are TRBV6-5 and TRBJ1-2; D might be TRBD1 (5 bases). Trimming took 5 bases from V and 7 from J, leaving 17 bases between them. Germline V lookup: CDR1 MNHEY, CDR2 SVGAGI. The CDR3 spans 14 residues. Written as DNA, the CDR3 is TGTGCCAGCAGTACGGGCCAGGGCAGAGGTGGCTACACCTTC. It is translated as CASSTGQGRGGYTF.

In this sample, this clonotype turned up many times. The gene calls are TRBV5-6 and TRBJ1-1, with D hard to call. The germline gives CDR1 SGHDT, CDR2 YYEEEE. With 1 base removed from V and 1 base from J, the gap between germline ends came to 8 bases. The CDR3 is 14 residues long. This CDR3 reads CASSLTGSNTEAFF. CDR3 coding DNA: TGTGCCAGCAGCTTGACGGGCTCGAACACTGAAGCTTTCTTT.

This clonotype was counted ten times or more. CDR3 DNA: TGTGCCACCAGCAGAGCTCGCGGGGGGGAGACCCAGTACTTC. Translation gives CATSRARGGETQYF. This rearrangement joins TRBV15 to TRBJ2-5; 8 bases match TRBD2. V gave up 1 base and J gave up 5 bases; unmatched junction bases: 3. Germline CDR1 LNHNV, CDR2 YYDKDF (reference sequence). CDR3 length equals 14 residues.

There are a few counts of this clonotype. The CDR3 region is CASSLLGTPQETQYF. CDR3 bases: TGTGCCAGCAGTTTATTGGGGACGCCTCAAGAGACCCAGTACTTC. This sequence joins TRBV27 and TRBJ2-5; either TRBD1 or TRBD2 may supply D (5 bases each). The CDR3 has 15 amino acids. CDR1 and CDR2 (germline): MNHEY, SMNVEV (reference sequence). V was pared by 1 base and J by 2 bases, with 11 bases between.

At least ten counts were recorded for this clonotype. The chain uses TRBV6-6 and TRBJ2-1; a possible D gene is TRBD2 (7 bases). CDR1 is MNHNY and CDR2 is SVGAGI in the germline V gene (reference sequence). V lost 7 bases and J 7 bases, leaving 20 bases between the germline ends. The CDR3 runs to 15 residues. In DNA, the CDR3 is TGTGCCAGCATTACGGCCTCCAGGGGAGGGAATGAGCAGTTCTTC. Translated, it gives CASITASRGGNEQFF.

There are many counts of this clonotype. The J gene is TRBJ1-1, the V gene TRBV5-1; tentatively, D is TRBD1 (6 bases). CDR3 length equals 16 residues. The V gene's germline CDR1 is SGHRS and CDR2 YFSETQ. V lost 4 bases and J 1 base, leaving 17 bases between the germline ends. CDR3 nucleotides: TGCGCCAGCAGCGTAGGACCACAGGGTACGAACACTGAAGCTTTCTTT. It encodes CASSVGPQGTNTEAFF. The full variable domain, in which reference TRBV5-1 and TRBJ1-1 provide the parts outside the CDR3, is KAGVTQTPRYLIKTRGQQVTLSCSPISGHRSVSWYQQTPGQGLQFLFEYFSETQRNKGNFPGRFSGRQFSNSRSEMNVSTLELGDSALYLCASSVGPQGTNTEAFFGQGTRLTVV.

This clonotype was seen ten or more times. The chain couples TRBV10-3 to TRBJ1-5; 8 bases map to TRBD1. The trim removed 0 bases at V and 6 bases at J, leaving 7 bases unmatched. Germline assignment: CDR1 ENHRY and CDR2 SYGVKD. This CDR3 contains 16 residues. CDR3 in DNA: TGTGCCATCAGTGAGTCGATCGGACAGGGTAGTCAGCCCCAGCATTTT. It is translated as CAISESIGQGSQPQHF.

This clonotype was counted at least ten times. The V and J genes are TRBV3-1 and TRBJ2-1; D call uncertain. V gave up 2 bases and J gave up 9 bases, with 11 bases separating them. Germline CDR1 LGHDT, CDR2 YNNKEL (reference sequence). This CDR3 contains 13 residues. Here the CDR3 DNA reads TGTGCCAGCAGCCAACCGCTGGGGTTTGAGCAGTTCTTC. Its protein is CASSQPLGFEQFF.

In this sample, this clonotype turned up many times. The chain has TRBV5-4 and TRBJ2-3, with unresolved D. CDR3 length equals 12 residues. Trimming removed 4 bases from V and 6 bases from J, with 9 bases in between. The germline V gene has CDR1 SGHNT and CDR2 YYREEE (reference sequence). The CDR3 DNA is TGTGCCAGCAGCCTTGATCGGGATACGCAGTATTTT. Translating gives CASSLDRDTQYF.